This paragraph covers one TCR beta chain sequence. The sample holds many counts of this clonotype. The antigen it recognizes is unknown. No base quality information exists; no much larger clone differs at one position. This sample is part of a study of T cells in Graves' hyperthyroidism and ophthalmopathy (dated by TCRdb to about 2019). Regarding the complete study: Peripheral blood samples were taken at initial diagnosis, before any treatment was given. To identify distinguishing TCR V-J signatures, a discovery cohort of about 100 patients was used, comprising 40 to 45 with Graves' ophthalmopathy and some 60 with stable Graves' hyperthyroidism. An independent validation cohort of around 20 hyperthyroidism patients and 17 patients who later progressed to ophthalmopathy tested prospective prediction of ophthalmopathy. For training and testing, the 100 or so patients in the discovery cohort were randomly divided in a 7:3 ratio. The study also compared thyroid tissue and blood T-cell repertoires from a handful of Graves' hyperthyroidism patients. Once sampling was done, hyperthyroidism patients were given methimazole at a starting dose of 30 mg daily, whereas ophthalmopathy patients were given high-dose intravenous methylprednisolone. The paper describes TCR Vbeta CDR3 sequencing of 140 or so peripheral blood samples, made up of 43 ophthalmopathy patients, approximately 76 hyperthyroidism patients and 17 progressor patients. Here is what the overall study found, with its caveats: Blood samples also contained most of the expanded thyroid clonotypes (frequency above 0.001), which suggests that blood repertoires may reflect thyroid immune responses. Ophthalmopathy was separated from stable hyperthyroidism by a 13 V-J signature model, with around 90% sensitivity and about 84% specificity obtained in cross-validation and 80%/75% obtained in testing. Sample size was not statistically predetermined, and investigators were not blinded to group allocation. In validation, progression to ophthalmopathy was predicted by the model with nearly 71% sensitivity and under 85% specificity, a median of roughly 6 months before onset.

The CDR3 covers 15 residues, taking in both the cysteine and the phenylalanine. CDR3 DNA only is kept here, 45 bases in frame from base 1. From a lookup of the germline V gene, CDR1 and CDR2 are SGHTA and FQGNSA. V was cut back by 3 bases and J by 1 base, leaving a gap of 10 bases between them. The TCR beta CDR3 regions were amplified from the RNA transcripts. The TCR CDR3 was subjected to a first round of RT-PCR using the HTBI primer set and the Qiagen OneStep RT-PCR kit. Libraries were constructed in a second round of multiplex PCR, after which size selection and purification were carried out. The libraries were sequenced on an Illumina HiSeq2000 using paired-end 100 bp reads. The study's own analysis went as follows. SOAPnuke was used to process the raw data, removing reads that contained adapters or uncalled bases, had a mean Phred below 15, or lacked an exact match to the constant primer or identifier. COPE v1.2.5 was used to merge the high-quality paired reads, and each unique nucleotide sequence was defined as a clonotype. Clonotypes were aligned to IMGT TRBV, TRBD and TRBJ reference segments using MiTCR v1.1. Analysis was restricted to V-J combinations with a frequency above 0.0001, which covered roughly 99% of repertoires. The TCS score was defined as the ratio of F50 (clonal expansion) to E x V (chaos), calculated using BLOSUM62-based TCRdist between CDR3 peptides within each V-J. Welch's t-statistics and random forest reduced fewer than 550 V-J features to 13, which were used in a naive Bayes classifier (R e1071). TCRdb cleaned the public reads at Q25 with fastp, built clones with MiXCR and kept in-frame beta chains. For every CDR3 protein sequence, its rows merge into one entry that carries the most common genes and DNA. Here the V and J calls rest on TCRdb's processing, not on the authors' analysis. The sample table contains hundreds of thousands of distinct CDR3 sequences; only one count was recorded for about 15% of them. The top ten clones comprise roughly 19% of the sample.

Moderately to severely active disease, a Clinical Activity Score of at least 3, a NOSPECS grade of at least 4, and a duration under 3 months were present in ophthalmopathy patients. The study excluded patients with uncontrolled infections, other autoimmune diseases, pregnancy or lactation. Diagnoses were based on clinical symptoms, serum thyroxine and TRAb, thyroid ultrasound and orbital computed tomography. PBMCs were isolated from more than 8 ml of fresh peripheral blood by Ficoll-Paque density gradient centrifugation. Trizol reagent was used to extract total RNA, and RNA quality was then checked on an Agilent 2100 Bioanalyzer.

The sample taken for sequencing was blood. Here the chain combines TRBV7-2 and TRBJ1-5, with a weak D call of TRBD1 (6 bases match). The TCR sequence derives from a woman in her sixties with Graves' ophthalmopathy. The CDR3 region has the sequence CASSFSGGSNQPQHF. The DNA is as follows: TGTGCCAGCAGCTTTTCTGGGGGCAGCAATCAGCCCCAGCATTTT.